Sequencing of this T cell receptor beta chain was carried out in a study of blood T cell repertoires in COVID-19. The CDR3 loop spans 14 amino acids. V was shortened by 2 bases and J by 7 bases, with 9 bases between the two germline ends. Germline V CDR1 and CDR2: SEHNR, FQNEAQ (reference sequence). Sequencing was performed with immunoSEQ multiplex PCR; in TCRdb, only in-frame clones are kept and a portion is missing. The sample contains about 250,000 clones, roughly 85% of which appear only once. The sequenced material came from peripheral blood. The chain carries TRBV7-9 and TRBJ1-6, with D uncertain. This receptor was obtained from a young man with active or convalescent COVID-19. Here the CDR3 reads CASSLFSSNSPLHF. The CDR3 coding sequence is TGTGCCAGCAGCTTATTCAGTTCAAATTCACCCCTCCACTTT.